This T cell receptor beta chain was found in a study of technical replicates of blood from a few donors. The CDR3 consists of 13 residues. CDR1 is MNHEY, CDR2 SVGAGI, per germline. The V end lost 7 bases, the J end lost 4 bases, and 11 bases lay between the germline ends. The table came from immunoSEQ multiplex PCR; TCRdb's copy has only in-frame clones and leaves some out. This table holds about 81,000 clones, just over 95% found once. The sample was T cells isolated from PBMCs. The sequence derives from a human donor in good health. The J gene is TRBJ2-1, the V gene TRBV6-5, with D tentatively TRBD2 (6 bases). The CDR3 region is CASKTGGYNEQFF. The CDR3 DNA sequence: TGTGCCAGCAAAACCGGGGGTTACAATGAGCAGTTCTTC.